This passage covers 8 T cell receptor beta chains from one sample sequenced in a study of blood T cell repertoires in COVID-19. Method: immunoSEQ multiplex PCR; TCRdb's copy keeps in-frame clones and lacks some. The sample lists about 360,000 clones; nearly 90% were seen once. The sample was PBMCs or T cells enriched from blood (not recorded which). The receptors come from a woman aged 40 to 55 with acute COVID-19.

The chain recombines TRBV19 with TRBJ2-5, with TRBD1 matching 8 bases. CDR1 and CDR2 (germline): LNHDA, SQIVND (reference sequence). The CDR3 has 15 amino acids. With V trimmed by 4 bases and J by 3 bases, 7 bases remained unmatched. The DNA for the CDR3 is TGTGCCAGTAGTACCCGGGACAGGCACAAAGAGACCCAGTACTTC. Translation: CASSTRDRHKETQYF.

This clone was counted many times. This chain links TRBV5-1 with TRBJ1-1; a possible D gene is TRBD1 (6 bases). Per germline, CDR1 SGHRS and CDR2 YFSETQ. V shed 2 bases and J shed 0 bases, with 14 bases lying between them. The CDR3 has 16 amino acids. The DNA of the CDR3 is TGCGCCAGCAGCTTCACAGACAGGAACATGAACACTGAAGCTTTCTTT. It is translated as CASSFTDRNMNTEAFF.

The chain carries TRBV7-9 and TRBJ2-3; D might be TRBD2 (7 bases). The CDR3 is 18 residues long. Germline assignment: CDR1 SEHNR and CDR2 FQNEAQ (reference sequence). V lost 2 bases and J 0 bases, leaving 18 bases between the germline ends. CDR3 residues: CASSLRAQAGASTDTQYF. For the CDR3, the DNA is TGTGCCAGCAGCTTAAGGGCCCAGGCGGGGGCCAGCACAGATACGCAGTATTTT.

The rearrangement joins TRBV3-1 (or the pseudogene TRBV3-2) to TRBJ2-3; D perhaps matches TRBD1 (6 bases). The germline V gene has CDR1 LGHDT and CDR2 YNNKEL (reference sequence). The CDR3 loop spans 17 amino acids. The V gene lost 5 bases and the J gene lost 2 bases, with 20 bases spanning the gap. The CDR3, as DNA: TGTGCCAGCAGCGTCGAAGGGGGTGAGGTCTTCACAGATACGCAGTATTTT. It specifies CASSVEGGEVFTDTQYF.

This clone was counted a single time. The genes are TRBV21-1 and TRBJ1-6; the listed D gene, TRBD1, was not tested against the DNA. TRBV21-1 is given as a pseudogene. This CDR3 has 16 amino acids. The CDR3, as DNA: TGTGCCAGCAGCACACATGCGGACACCTTGAATTCACCCCTCCACTTT. Translated, it gives CASSTHADTLNSPLHF.

The chain is built from TRBV7-9 and TRBJ2-1, with TRBD1 matching 7 bases. The CDR3 is made up of 14 amino acids. The V gene end was trimmed by 4 bases and the J gene end by 7 bases; junction bases not matched to a gene: 7. Germline values: CDR1 SEHNR, CDR2 FQNEAQ (reference sequence). CDR3 loop: CASSSFGDSNEQFF. The CDR3 nucleotides are TGTGCCAGCAGCTCCTTTGGGGACAGTAATGAGCAGTTCTTC.

In nucleotides, the CDR3 is TGTGCCATCAGCTCCAGCGGTATCTCTGGAAACACCATATATTTT. This codes for CAISSSGISGNTIYF. This rearrangement joins TRBV10-3 to TRBJ1-3; D is unresolved. The CDR3 spans 15 residues. Germline V gene lookup returns CDR1 ENHRY and CDR2 SYGVKD. Trimming removed 6 bases at V and 0 bases at J, with 12 bases between.

The chain joins TRBV19 to TRBJ2-7; 10 positions match TRBD1. The CDR3 contains 15 residues. Losses at the gene ends were 6 bases for V and 3 bases for J; bases not matched to a gene: 8. From germline, CDR1 is LNHDA and CDR2 SQIVND (reference sequence). CDR3: CASSPGQGPYYEQYF. The CDR3 nucleotides are TGTGCCAGTAGCCCGGGACAGGGGCCTTACTACGAGCAGTACTTC.